This T cell receptor (beta chain) was observed in a study of blood T cells in healthy people across ages (dated by TCRdb to between 2015 and 2016). Study-level background: In model experiments, template switching captured roughly one uniquely barcoded TCR beta cDNA molecule for every two T cells. To avoid experimental bias, donors of different ages were distributed randomly across sequencing lanes. For two donors (one aged 18 to 29 and one aged 80 or older), the study analyzed two additional independent replicas of 1 million unique cDNA reads from the same blood draw. Using deep sequencing normalized with unique cDNA molecular identifiers, the study measured how TCR beta repertoire diversity changes with age. Four age groups were formed from the donors: young (average about 17 years), middle-aged (approximately 40), aged (under 70) and long-lived (approximately 80).

Donors were roughly 40 systemically healthy Caucasian individuals from Russia aged roughly 6 to 90 years. Each donor gave ten milliliters of peripheral blood, drawn into EDTA-treated Vacutainer tubes. Ficoll-Paque density-gradient centrifugation was used to isolate PBMCs, with at least 7 million per sample. Trizol reagent was used to extract total RNA from PBMCs, with at least 5 micrograms per sample. The percentages of naive CD45RAhigh/CD27high T cells were determined by flow cytometry on a PBMC aliquot from every donor. From the germline V gene (reference sequence), CDR1 is DFQATT and CDR2 is SNEGSKA. The CDR3 measures 15 amino acids from cysteine to phenylalanine. Only the CDR3 DNA is retained, 45 bases long and in frame from the first base. Trimming costs V 0 bases and J 5 bases, and their ends lie 14 bases apart. To prepare the library, 5' RACE was applied. Sequencing relied on an Illumina HiSeq 2500. A second PCR of about 6 to 11 cycles was run with a J-beta primer mix and a sample-barcoded 5' primer. A template-switch 5' adaptor carrying 12 random nucleotides introduced a unique molecular identifier onto each TCR beta cDNA molecule. Each sample yielded at least 2.5 million CDR3-containing paired-end reads. All of the RNA was converted into first-strand cDNA using the Mint cDNA synthesis kit, with a TRBC-specific oligonucleotide serving as the primer. After uracil-DNA glycosylase treatment, a first 18-cycle PCR used universal primers M1SS and BC2_uni_R on all cDNA. Regarding the original processing steps: Each sample was normalized by randomly selecting 1 million high-quality reads, each carrying a distinct molecular identifier. Instead of being binned into consensus sequences, reads with shared molecular identifiers were discarded. MiTCR, with a Q25 quality threshold and the strictest error-elimination algorithm, was used for CDR3 identification, clonotype clustering and error correction. A nonparametric unseen species model using Euler transformation provided a lower-bound estimate of total TCR beta diversity. TCRdb ran its own pipeline on the public reads, namely fastp trimming at Q25 and MiXCR clone calling, and kept in-frame beta chains. CDR3 protein sequences are deduplicated, and each keeps its most common genes and DNA. TCRdb, not the original authors, processed these V and J calls. The sample data list approximately 290,000 distinct CDR3 sequences, and around 27% of these were observed just once. The top ten constitute 25% to 35% of the sample.

This clonotype was seen more than once but under ten times. Its antigen is unknown. Qualities for individual bases were not recorded, and no much larger clone is one base off. Here is what the overall study found, with its caveats: A strong correlation was found between observed TCR beta diversity and the percentage of naive T cells measured by flow cytometry. Estimates of total diversity from one million sequenced T cells were regarded as lower bounds and underestimates. Since profiling was done on bulk unsorted PBMCs, naive and antigen-experienced compartments could not be conclusively compared. Because the CMV infection status of the donors was unknown, age-related changes in expanded clonotypes may potentially have been confounded. Compared with the aged group, the long-lived group had more naive CD4+ T cells, fewer expanded clones and increased TCR diversity, suggesting age selection. As age increased, observed TCR beta diversity per million T cells dropped in a roughly linear way, and a significant reduction was already evident by age 40.

Sample: blood. The chain uses TRBV20-1 and TRBJ2-4; TRBD2 could be the D gene, as 5 bases match. This clonotype was sampled from a woman aged 65 to 85 in good health. The bases read TGCAGTGCTAGAGAGATCGGACTGACCCAAAACATTCAGTACTTC. Its protein reads: CSAREIGLTQNIQYF.